The source of this T cell receptor beta chain is a study of blood T cells in healthy people across ages. The study, taken as a whole, reports: Per million T cells, the diversity of TCR beta decreased roughly linearly as age advanced.

Germline CDR1 reads MNHEY; CDR2 reads SVGAGI. J was trimmed by 9 bases and V by 9 bases; bases with no gene match: 11. This CDR3 is built from 14 residues. Concerning this clonotype: Its antigen remains unidentified.

Alongside a J-beta primer mix, a sample-barcoded 5' primer served in a second PCR lasting about 7 to 11 cycles. Tags on each cDNA molecule came from a template-switch adaptor with 12 random nucleotides. TCRdb reprocessed the 5' RACE reads with MiXCR, giving one entry per CDR3 protein. Among roughly 680,000 distinct CDR3 sequences, over 40% were seen once, and the ten largest hold approximately 15%. Sequenced input: blood. The chain couples TRBV6-5 to TRBJ2-1; 10 nucleotides match TRBD2. The TCR was taken from an elderly woman in good health. CDR3 amino acids: CASLGKRGGGEQFF. CDR3 DNA sequence: TGTGCCAGTCTCGGGAAGCGGGGGGGCGGTGAGCAGTTCTTC.